A single T cell receptor beta chain is shown here with its context. Its antigen remains unidentified. This record belongs to a study of radiation and T cells in renal cell carcinoma. Overall study context: Nephrectomy followed 15 Gy stereotactic body radiation by 4 weeks.

This sample's time point: baseline pretreatment blood. The sample's treatment: 15 Gy SBRT to primary tumor, nephrectomy 4 weeks later. Radiation-treated patients gave blood at baseline, week 2 and week 4. Profiling relied on immunoSEQ multiplex PCR, and the TCRdb table lists in-frame clones only, not all of them. The top ten hold approximately 12% of the sample, which has about 150,000 clones, roughly 90% seen once. V was pared by 5 bases and J by 0 bases, with 4 bases of the junction left unmatched. This CDR3 contains 14 residues. Per germline, CDR1 SEHNR and CDR2 FQNEAQ (reference sequence). Regarding the study as a whole: In blood, top tumor clones expanded by 2 weeks, shrinking by 4. Pretreatment tumor biopsies were lacking, so baseline clonotypes are unknown.

This rearrangement joins TRBV7-9 to TRBJ2-7, with 7 positions matching TRBD1. The sample consisted of blood, taken from a patient whose treatment included radiotherapy and nephrectomy. This TCR came from a woman between 50 and 59 years old with renal cell carcinoma. The CDR3 protein is CASSLDRASYEQYF. CDR3 bases: TGTGCCAGCAGCCTTGACAGGGCCTCCTACGAGCAGTACTTC.